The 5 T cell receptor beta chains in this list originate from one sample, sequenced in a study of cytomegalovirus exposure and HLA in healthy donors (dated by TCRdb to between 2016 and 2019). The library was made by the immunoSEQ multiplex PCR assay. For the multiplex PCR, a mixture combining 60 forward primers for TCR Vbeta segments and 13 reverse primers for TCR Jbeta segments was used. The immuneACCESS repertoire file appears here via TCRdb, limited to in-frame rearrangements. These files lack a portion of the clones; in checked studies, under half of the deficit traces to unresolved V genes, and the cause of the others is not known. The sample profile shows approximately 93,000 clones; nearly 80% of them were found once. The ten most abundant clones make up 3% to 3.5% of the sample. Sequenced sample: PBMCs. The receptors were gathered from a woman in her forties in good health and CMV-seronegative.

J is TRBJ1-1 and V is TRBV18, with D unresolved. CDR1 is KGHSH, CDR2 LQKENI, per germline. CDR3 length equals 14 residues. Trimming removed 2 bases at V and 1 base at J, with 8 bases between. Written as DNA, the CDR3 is TGTGCCAGCTCACCAGGCACAAGGAACACTGAAGCTTTCTTT. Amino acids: CASSPGTRNTEAFF.

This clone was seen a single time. CDR3 region: CASSGGAAGGGSNEQFF. CDR3 coding DNA: TGTGCCAGCAGCGGAGGCGCAGCGGGAGGGGGTTCGAATGAGCAGTTCTTC. The genes are TRBV11-3 and TRBJ2-1, with 10 bases lining up with TRBD2. This CDR3 has 17 amino acids. J lost 7 bases, V lost 5 bases, and 14 bases had no gene match. The germline V gene has CDR1 SGHNT and CDR2 YENEEA.

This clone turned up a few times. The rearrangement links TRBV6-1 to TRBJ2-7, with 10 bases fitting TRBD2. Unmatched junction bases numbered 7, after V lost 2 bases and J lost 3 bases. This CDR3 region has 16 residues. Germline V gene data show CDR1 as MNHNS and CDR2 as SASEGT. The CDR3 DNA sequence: TGTGCCAGCAGTGAAATAGCGGGAGGAGGGCACTACGAGCAGTACTTC. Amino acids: CASSEIAGGGHYEQYF.

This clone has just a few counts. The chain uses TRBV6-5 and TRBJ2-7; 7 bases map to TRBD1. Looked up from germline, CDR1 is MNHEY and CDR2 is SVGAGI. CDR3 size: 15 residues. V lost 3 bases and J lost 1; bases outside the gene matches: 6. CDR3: CASSYPAGGSYEQYF. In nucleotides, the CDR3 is TGTGCCAGCAGTTATCCCGCAGGGGGATCCTACGAGCAGTACTTC.

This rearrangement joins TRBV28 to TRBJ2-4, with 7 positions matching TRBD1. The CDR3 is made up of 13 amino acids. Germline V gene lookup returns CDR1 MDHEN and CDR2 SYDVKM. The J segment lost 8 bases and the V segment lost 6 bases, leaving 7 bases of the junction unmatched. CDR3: CASRKTGTDIQYF. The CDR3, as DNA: TGTGCCAGCAGGAAGACAGGGACGGACATTCAGTACTTC.